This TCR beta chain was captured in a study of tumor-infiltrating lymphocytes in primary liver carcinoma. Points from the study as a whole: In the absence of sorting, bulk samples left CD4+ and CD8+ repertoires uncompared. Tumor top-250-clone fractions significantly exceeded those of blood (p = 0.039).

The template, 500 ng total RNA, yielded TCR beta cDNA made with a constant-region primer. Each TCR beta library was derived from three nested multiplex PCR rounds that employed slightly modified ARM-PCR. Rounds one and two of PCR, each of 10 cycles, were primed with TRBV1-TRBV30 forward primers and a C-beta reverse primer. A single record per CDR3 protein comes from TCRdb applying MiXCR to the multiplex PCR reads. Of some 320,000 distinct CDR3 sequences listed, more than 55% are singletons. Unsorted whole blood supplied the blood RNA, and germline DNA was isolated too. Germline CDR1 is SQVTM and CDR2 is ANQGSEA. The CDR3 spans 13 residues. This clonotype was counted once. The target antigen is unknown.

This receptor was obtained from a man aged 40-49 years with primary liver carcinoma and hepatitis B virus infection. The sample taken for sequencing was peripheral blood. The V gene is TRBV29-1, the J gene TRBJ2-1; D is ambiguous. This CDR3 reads CNAAGPSYNEQFF. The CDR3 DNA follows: TGCAACGCAGCCGGGCCGTCCTACAATGAGCAGTTCTTC.